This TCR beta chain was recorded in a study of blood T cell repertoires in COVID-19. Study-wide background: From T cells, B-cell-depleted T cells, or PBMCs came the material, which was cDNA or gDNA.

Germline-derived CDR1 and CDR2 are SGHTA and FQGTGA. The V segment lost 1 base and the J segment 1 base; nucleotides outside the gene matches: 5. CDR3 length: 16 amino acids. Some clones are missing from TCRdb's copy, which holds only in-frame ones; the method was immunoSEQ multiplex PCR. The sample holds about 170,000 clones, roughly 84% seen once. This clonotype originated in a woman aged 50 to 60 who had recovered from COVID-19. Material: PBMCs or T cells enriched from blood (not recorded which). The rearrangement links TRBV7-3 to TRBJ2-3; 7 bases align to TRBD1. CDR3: CASSLIGTGGTDTQYF. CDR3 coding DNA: TGTGCCAGCAGCTTAATTGGCACAGGGGGCACAGATACGCAGTATTTT.